This is a list of T cell receptor beta chains from one sample in a study of OX40 agonist ivuxolimab in advanced cancers. Sequencing was performed with immunoSEQ multiplex PCR; in TCRdb, only in-frame clones are kept and a portion is missing. The sample includes around 11,000 clones, around 72% of them seen just once. This specimen consisted of CD4+ or CD8+ T cells sorted from blood, obtained in a trial of the OX40 agonist ivuxolimab. Receptors were obtained from an adult with an advanced solid tumor such as melanoma, head and neck, liver or kidney cancer. Each CDR3 is given with its conserved first and last residue. The D gene is left open where the match is weak. Size tells how often a clone was seen (once, few, many) or the class of an expanded clone, and some rows leave it out.

>TRBV5-1|TRBJ2-1|few|-
TGTGCCAGCAGCTTGCTACAACCTTACAATGAGCAGTTCTTC
CASSLLQPYNEQFF
>TRBV7-6|TRBJ2-2|-|-
TGTGCCAGCAGCTTAGCCACCGGCGGGGAGCTGTTTTTT
CASSLATGGELFF
>TRBV5-1|TRBJ1-4|-|TRBD1
TGCGCCAGCAGCTTGGGGACAGGGGCTAATGAAAAACTGTTTTTT
CASSLGTGANEKLFF
>TRBV10-3|TRBJ2-6|-|TRBD2
TGTGCCACCAGTGATGGACTAGCGGGAGCCTGGGCCAACGTCCTGACTTTC
CATSDGLAGAWANVLTF
>TRBV5-6|TRBJ2-7|-|TRBD1
TGTGCCAGCAGCGCTTACAGGGGAAGGTCCTACGAGCAGTACTTC
CASSAYRGRSYEQYF
>TRBV5-1|TRBJ2-7|medium-sized|TRBD1
TGCGCCAGCAGTGACAGGGACACCTACGAGCAGTACTTC
CASSDRDTYEQYF
>TRBV5-1|TRBJ2-7|-|TRBD2
TGCGCCAGCAGCATCATAGGACTAGCGGGGGGTCCCTTTGGGGAGCAGTACTTC
CASSIIGLAGGPFGEQYF
>TRBV27|TRBJ2-1|few|-
TGTGCCAGCAGTTTTTTGGGGACTTCCTCCTACAATGAGCAGTTCTTC
CASSFLGTSSYNEQFF
>TRBV27|TRBJ1-1|large|-
TGTGCCAGCAGTTTAGGGGGGGGGACTGAAGCTTTCTTT
CASSLGGGTEAFF
>TRBV7-3|TRBJ2-2|-|-
TGTGCCAGCAGCTTATTCGGGGTGACAGAACGAACCGGGGAGCTGTTTTTT
CASSLFGVTERTGELFF
>TRBV11-2|TRBJ2-1|-|-
TGTGCCAGCGGACGATGGGGGAATGAGCAGTTCTTC
CASGRWGNEQFF
>TRBV19|TRBJ2-3|-|-
TGTGCCAGTAGTATAGCACCCAGGGGGAGGACAGATACGCAGTATTTT
CASSIAPRGRTDTQYF
>TRBV7-3|TRBJ2-7|-|TRBD2
TGTGCCAGCAGCTTTAGCGGGGTGATTGGCGACGAGCAGTACTTC
CASSFSGVIGDEQYF
>TRBV6-4|TRBJ2-7|-|-
TGTGCCAGCAGTGAGCGGGGACAGCCACCCTACGAGCAGTACTTC
CASSERGQPPYEQYF
>TRBV6-5|TRBJ1-2|-|-
TGTGCCAGCAGTGATAGGACATCCCAGTATGGCTACACCTTC
CASSDRTSQYGYTF
>TRBV27|TRBJ1-2|-|-
TGTGCCAGCATCGACCCAATGGACTATGGCTACACCTTC
CASIDPMDYGYTF
>TRBV7-8|TRBJ2-1|-|-
TGTGCCAGCAGCTCCTTAGGCCTAGACAATGAGCAGTTCTTC
CASSSLGLDNEQFF
>TRBV2|TRBJ2-3|once|TRBD2
TGTGCCAGCAGGAGTGGGACTAGCGGGGTAACAGATACGCAGTATTTT
CASRSGTSGVTDTQYF
>TRBV5-4|TRBJ2-1|-|TRBD2
TGTGCCAGCAGCAGCACTAGCGGAGCCGAGGAGTTCTTC
CASSSTSGAEEFF
>TRBV5-4|TRBJ1-1|-|-
TGTGCCAGCAGCCACCCCCAGATAACTGAAGCTTTCTTT
CASSHPQITEAFF
>TRBV9|TRBJ2-7|-|TRBD2
TGTGCCAGCAGTCCCGGGGGGACCTCCCACGAGCAGTACTTC
CASSPGGTSHEQYF
>TRBV10-3|TRBJ1-5|-|-
TGTGCCATCAGTGAGCCCCAGAGGGGGGGGAATCAGCCCCAGCATTTT
CAISEPQRGGNQPQHF
>TRBV7-9|TRBJ2-7|-|-
TGTGCCAGCAGTCTGGGTAGCGGCCACGAGCAGTACTTC
CASSLGSGHEQYF
>TRBV6-5|TRBJ2-7|medium-sized|-
TGTGCCAGCATGGAACAGTTCTCCTACGAGCAGTACTTC
CASMEQFSYEQYF
>TRBV10-3|TRBJ1-1|-|-
TGTGCCATCAGTGGGGGTTCCATGGACACTGAAGCTTTCTTT
CAISGGSMDTEAFF
>TRBV2|TRBJ2-3|-|TRBD2
TGTGCCAGCAGTGACGTCGGCGGGGGGGCTACAGATACGCAGTATTTT
CASSDVGGGATDTQYF
>TRBV7-9|TRBJ2-2|few|-
TGTGCCAGCAGCCCCCCATCCACGACCGGGGAGCTGTTTTTT
CASSPPSTTGELFF
>TRBV7-2|TRBJ1-1|-|TRBD1
TGTGCCAGCAGCTGGGGACAGGGGCTGAACACTGAAGCTTTCTTT
CASSWGQGLNTEAFF
>TRBV5-1|TRBJ1-1|-|-
TGCGCCAGCAGCTTGGCAGAGGGTCAGGAAGCTTTCTTT
CASSLAEGQEAFF
>TRBV9|TRBJ1-1|-|TRBD1
TGTGCCAGCAGCGTTTATCAGACAGGGCTGAACACTGAAGCTTTCTTT
CASSVYQTGLNTEAFF
>TRBV6-1|TRBJ2-2|-|TRBD2
TGTGCCAGCAGTGAAGAGGCTAGCGGAGTCACCGGGGAGCTGTTTTTT
CASSEEASGVTGELFF
>TRBV7-6|TRBJ2-7|-|TRBD2
TGTGCCAGCAGCTCCCTAGCGGGGGGGCCGAGCTCCTACGAGCAGTACTTC
CASSSLAGGPSSYEQYF
>TRBV5-4|TRBJ1-1|once|-
TGTGCCAGCAGCCAGGCCAACACTGAAGCTTTCTTT
CASSQANTEAFF
>TRBV5-4|TRBJ1-6|-|-
TGTGCCAGCAGCTTGTACTGGGAGCTACCTTGGAGCTCCTATAATTCACCCCTCCACTTT
CASSLYWELPWSSYNSPLHF
>TRBV2|TRBJ2-1|-|-
TGTGCCTCGCAAGGGGACCGCAATGAGCAGTTCTTC
CASQGDRNEQFF